The clone carrying this T cell receptor beta chain showed up many times. The antigen remains undetermined. For each of two time points, a roughly 5.8-milliliter draw of peripheral blood was taken. The germline gives CDR1 GTSNPN, CDR2 SVGIG (reference sequence). The CDR3 is 12 residues long. V lost 0 bases, J lost 14 bases, and 9 bases stayed unmatched. These data come from a study of prognosis after radiotherapy for stage I lung cancer. Study information: Radiotherapy took the form of SBRT (3 to 5 fractions) with a biologically effective dose of at least 100 Gy. Study-wide points: Patients who went on to get distant metastases had lower Shannon entropy after stereotactic body radiation therapy.

Genomic DNA served as the source from which two-round multiplex PCR generated TCR beta CDR3 amplicons. With primers specific to each TRBV and TRBJ gene, the first-round PCR was performed. One entry per CDR3 protein, called by TCRdb with MiXCR from the multiplex PCR reads. The data contain 25,000 to 30,000 distinct CDR3 sequences, around 41% of them singletons. The TCR comes from a donor of 50 years or more with non-small cell lung cancer. The sample here was PBMCs, taken before or after stereotactic body radiation therapy (not recorded which). The chain carries TRBV30 and TRBJ2-5; 7 bases are a match to TRBD2. The CDR3 DNA sequence: TGTGCCTGGAGTGTAACTGGCGGGAGAAGTTACTTC. It specifies CAWSVTGGRSYF. Full variable domain (rest looked up from reference TRBV30 and TRBJ2-5): SQTIHQWPATLVQPVGSPLSLECTVEGTSNPNLYWYRQAAGRGLQLLFYSVGIGQISSEVPQNLSASRPQDRQFILSSKKLLLSDSGFYLCAWSVTGGRSYFGPGTRLLVL.